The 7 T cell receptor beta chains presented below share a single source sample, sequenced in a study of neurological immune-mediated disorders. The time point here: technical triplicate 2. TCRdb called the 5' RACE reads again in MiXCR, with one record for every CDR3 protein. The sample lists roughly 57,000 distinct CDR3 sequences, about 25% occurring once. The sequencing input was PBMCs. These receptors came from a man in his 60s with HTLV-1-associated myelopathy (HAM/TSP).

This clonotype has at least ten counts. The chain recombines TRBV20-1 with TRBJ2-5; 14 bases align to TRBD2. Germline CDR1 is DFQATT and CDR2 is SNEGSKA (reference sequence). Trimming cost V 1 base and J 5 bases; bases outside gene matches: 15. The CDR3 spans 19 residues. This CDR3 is CSARVISPGLAGERETQYF. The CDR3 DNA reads TGCAGTGCTAGAGTCATTTCCCCGGGACTAGCGGGAGAGAGGGAGACCCAGTACTTC.

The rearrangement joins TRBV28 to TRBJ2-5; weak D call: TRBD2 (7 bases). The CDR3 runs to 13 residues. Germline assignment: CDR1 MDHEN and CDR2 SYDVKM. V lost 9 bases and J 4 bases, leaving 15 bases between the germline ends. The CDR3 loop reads CASTAAGAETQYF. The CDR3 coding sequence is TGTGCCAGTACCGCCGCGGGGGCAGAGACCCAGTACTTC.

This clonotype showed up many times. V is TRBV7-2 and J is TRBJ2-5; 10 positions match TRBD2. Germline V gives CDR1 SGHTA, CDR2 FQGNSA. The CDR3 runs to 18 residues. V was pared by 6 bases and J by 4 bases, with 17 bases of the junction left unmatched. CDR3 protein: CASSFGIGLAGVGETQYF. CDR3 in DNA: TGTGCCAGCAGTTTTGGCATAGGTCTAGCGGGAGTAGGAGAGACCCAGTACTTC. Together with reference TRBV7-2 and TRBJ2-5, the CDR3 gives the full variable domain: GAGVSQSPSNKVTEKGKDVELRCDPISGHTALYWYRQSLGQGLEFLIYFQGNSAPDKSGLPSDRFSAERTGGSVSTLTIQRTQQEDSAVYLCASSFGIGLAGVGETQYFGPGTRLLVL.

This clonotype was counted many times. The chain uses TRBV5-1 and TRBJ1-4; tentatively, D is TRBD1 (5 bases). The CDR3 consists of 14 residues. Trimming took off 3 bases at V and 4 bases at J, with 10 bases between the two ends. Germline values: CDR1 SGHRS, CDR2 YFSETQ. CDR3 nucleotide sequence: TGCGCCAGCAGCTCCGGGACCAATAATGAAAAACTGTTTTTT. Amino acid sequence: CASSSGTNNEKLFF. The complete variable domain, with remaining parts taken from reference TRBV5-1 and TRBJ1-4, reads KAGVTQTPRYLIKTRGQQVTLSCSPISGHRSVSWYQQTPGQGLQFLFEYFSETQRNKGNFPGRFSGRQFSNSRSEMNVSTLELGDSALYLCASSSGTNNEKLFFGSGTQLSVL.

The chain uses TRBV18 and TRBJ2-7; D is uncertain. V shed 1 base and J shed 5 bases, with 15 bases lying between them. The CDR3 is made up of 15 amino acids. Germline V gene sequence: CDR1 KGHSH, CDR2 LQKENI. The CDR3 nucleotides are TGTGCCAGCTCACCACGAGGACCCTCGGCCGACGAGCAGTACTTC. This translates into CASSPRGPSADEQYF.

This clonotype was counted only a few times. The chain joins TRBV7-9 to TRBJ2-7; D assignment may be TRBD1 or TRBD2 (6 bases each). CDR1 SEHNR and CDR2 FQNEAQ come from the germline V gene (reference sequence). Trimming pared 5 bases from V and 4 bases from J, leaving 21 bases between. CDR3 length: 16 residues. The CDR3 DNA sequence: TGTGCCAGCAGCCCGCCTGGGGGGCGAACCGTGTACGAGCAGTACTTC. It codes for CASSPPGGRTVYEQYF.

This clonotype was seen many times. CDR3 in amino acids: CASSSLTGADTQYF. The CDR3, as DNA: TGTGCCAGCAGTTCTTTGACGGGGGCAGATACGCAGTATTTT. The rearrangement links TRBV27 to TRBJ2-3; D is perhaps TRBD2 (6 bases). Trimming removed 4 bases from V and 4 bases from J, with 12 bases in between. Germline V gives CDR1 MNHEY, CDR2 SMNVEV (reference sequence). CDR3 length equals 14 residues.